The 12 T cell receptor beta chains in this list originate from one sample, sequenced in a study of blood T cell repertoires in COVID-19. The data were produced by immunoSEQ multiplex PCR, yet TCRdb's version contains in-frame clones alone and is incomplete. The data hold around 100,000 clones, with around 84% observed a single time. The sequenced sample consisted of peripheral blood. These receptors all stem from a man aged 60 to 69 with acute or convalescent COVID-19.

This chain uses TRBV5-1 with TRBJ1-1; the D is unclear. The ends were cut back, 4 bases at V and 0 bases at J, with 10 bases in the middle. The germline V gene encodes CDR1 SGHRS and CDR2 YFSETQ. CDR3 length equals 14 residues. The CDR3 sequence is CASSRREVNTEAFF. Here the CDR3 DNA reads TGCGCCAGCAGCCGCCGGGAGGTGAACACTGAAGCTTTCTTT.

The chain has TRBV7-2 and TRBJ2-1, with D perhaps matching TRBD2 (6 bases). This CDR3 is built from 15 residues. V was pared by 2 bases and J by 4 bases, with 12 bases between. Germline V lookup: CDR1 SGHTA, CDR2 FQGNSA. CDR3 bases: TGTGCCAGCAGCTTACTCCCTAGCGAGTACAATGAGCAGTTCTTC. It translates to CASSLLPSEYNEQFF.

CDR3 in amino acids: CASSLALSRSGELFF. The CDR3 bases are TGTGCCAGCAGCTTGGCGCTCTCTCGGTCCGGGGAGCTGTTTTTT. The rearrangement links TRBV5-4 to TRBJ2-2; D is unclear. Trimming pared 0 bases from V and 6 bases from J, leaving 12 bases between. Germline CDR1 and CDR2: SGHNT and YYREEE (reference sequence). The CDR3 consists of 15 residues.

J is TRBJ2-3 and V is TRBV11-2; no reliable D call. The CDR3 has 16 residues. Trimming took 6 bases from V and 6 from J, leaving 22 bases between them. Germline V gene lookup returns CDR1 SGHAT and CDR2 FQNNGV. The CDR3 spells CASSIRAYGPPDTQYF. DNA of the CDR3: TGTGCCAGCAGTATCAGAGCGTATGGCCCCCCGGATACGCAGTATTTT. The full variable domain, with the rest looked up from reference TRBV11-2 and TRBJ2-3, is EAGVAQSPRYKIIEKRQSVAFWCNPISGHATLYWYQQILGQGPKLLIQFQNNGVVDDSQLPKDRFSAERLKGVDSTLKIQPAKLEDSAVYLCASSIRAYGPPDTQYFGPGTRLTVL.

This chain links TRBV5-4 with TRBJ2-5; weak D call: TRBD1 (5 bases). Germline loops: CDR1 SGHNT, CDR2 YYREEE (reference sequence). CDR3 size: 14 residues. V was clipped by 0 bases and J by 5 bases, with 11 bases between them. CDR3 DNA sequence: TGTGCCAGCAGCTTGGGCAGGGATGGGGAGACCCAGTACTTC. Translating it yields CASSLGRDGETQYF.

The chain recombines TRBV2 with TRBJ1-6; D is unresolved. Trimming shortened V by 4 bases and J by 0 bases, and 7 bases separated the two germline ends. CDR1 and CDR2 (germline): SNHLY, FYNNEI. This CDR3 is 15 amino acids long. The CDR3 coding sequence is TGTGCCAGCAGTGGGGCAGGCTCCTATAATTCACCCCTCCACTTT. Translation: CASSGAGSYNSPLHF.

The chain couples TRBV2 to TRBJ2-1; D is undetermined. Trimming removed 1 base from V and 3 bases from J, with 10 bases in between. Germline V gives CDR1 SNHLY, CDR2 FYNNEI. This CDR3 contains 15 residues. In DNA form, the CDR3 reads TGTGCCAGCAGTGAAGAGTCAGGCAGCTACAATGAGCAGTTCTTC. As protein: CASSEESGSYNEQFF.

The chain uses TRBV19 and TRBJ1-2, with a possible D match to TRBD1 (6 bases). This CDR3 contains 16 residues. The germline V gene encodes CDR1 LNHDA and CDR2 SQIVND (reference sequence). V shed 4 bases and J shed 0 bases, with 15 bases lying between them. The chain's CDR3 is CASSTGGQLANYGYTF. The CDR3, as DNA: TGTGCCAGTAGTACGGGAGGACAGCTAGCTAACTATGGCTACACCTTC.

This chain uses TRBV5-1 with TRBJ2-3; 7 nucleotides match TRBD2. V dropped 0 bases and J dropped 2; count of bases not matched to a gene: 6. Germline V gives CDR1 SGHRS, CDR2 YFSETQ. The length of the CDR3 is 16 residues. In nucleotides, the CDR3 is TGCGCCAGCAGCTTGGACGCCGGGGGGTACACAGATACGCAGTATTTT. This sequence encodes CASSLDAGGYTDTQYF.

This clone was seen a handful of times. This chain connects TRBV7-8 to TRBJ2-5; TRBD2 might be the D (6 bases). Per germline, CDR1 SGHVS and CDR2 FQNEAQ. The CDR3 sequence is 14 residues long. V gave up 8 bases and J gave up 5 bases, with 18 bases separating them. The DNA for the CDR3 is TGTGCCAGCTTAAATCGGGGCCGGGAGGAGACCCAGTACTTC. As protein: CASLNRGREETQYF.

V is TRBV7-9 and J is TRBJ2-2; maybe TRBD2 (5 bases). V was pared by 1 base and J by 3 bases, with 12 bases between. Germline V CDR1 and CDR2: SEHNR, FQNEAQ (reference sequence). The CDR3 has 16 residues. DNA of the CDR3: TGTGCCAGCAGCTTAGGGTCCGGGGTAGACACCGGGGAGCTGTTTTTT. It translates to CASSLGSGVDTGELFF. Looking up the rest from reference TRBV7-9 and TRBJ2-2 gives the full variable domain: DTGVSQNPRHKITKRGQNVTFRCDPISEHNRLYWYRQTLGQGPEFLTYFQNEAQLEKSRLLSDRFSAERPKGSFSTLEIQRTEQGDSAMYLCASSLGSGVDTGELFFGEGSRLTVL.

This clone was counted only a few times. This chain connects TRBV29-1 to TRBJ2-7; D may be TRBD2 (5 bases). Trimming stripped 0 bases from V and 6 bases from J, with 12 bases between. The CDR3 totals 13 residues. CDR1 and CDR2 (germline): SQVTM, ANQGSEA. The CDR3 sequence is CSVEDGSSPEQYF. The DNA for the CDR3 is TGCAGCGTTGAAGATGGGAGTAGCCCCGAGCAGTACTTC.